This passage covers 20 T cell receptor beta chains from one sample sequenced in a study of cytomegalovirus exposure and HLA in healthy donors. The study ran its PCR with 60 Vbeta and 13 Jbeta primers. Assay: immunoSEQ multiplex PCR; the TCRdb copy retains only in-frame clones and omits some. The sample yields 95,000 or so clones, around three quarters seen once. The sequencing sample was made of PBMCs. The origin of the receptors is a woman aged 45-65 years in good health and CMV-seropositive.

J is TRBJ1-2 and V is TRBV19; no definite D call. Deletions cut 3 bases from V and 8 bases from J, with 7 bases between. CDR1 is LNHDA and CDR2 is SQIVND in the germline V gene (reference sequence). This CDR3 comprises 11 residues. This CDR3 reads CASSIGGGYTF. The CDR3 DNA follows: TGTGCCAGTAGTATTGGAGGCGGCTACACCTTC.

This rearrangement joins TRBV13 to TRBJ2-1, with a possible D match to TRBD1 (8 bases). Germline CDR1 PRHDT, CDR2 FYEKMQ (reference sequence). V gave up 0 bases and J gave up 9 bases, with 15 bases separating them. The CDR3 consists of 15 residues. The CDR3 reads CASSLGTGEGGEQFF. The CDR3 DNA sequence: TGTGCCAGCAGCTTAGGGACAGGGGAGGGTGGTGAGCAGTTCTTC.

The CDR3 protein is CASSVLAAQTDTQYF. The CDR3, as DNA: TGTGCCAGTAGTGTATTAGCGGCCCAGACAGATACGCAGTATTTT. V and J are TRBV19 and TRBJ2-3; D might be TRBD2 (6 bases). The CDR3 totals 15 residues. Germline V gene sequence: CDR1 LNHDA, CDR2 SQIVND (reference sequence). V was cut by 5 bases and J by 3 bases, with 15 bases left in between.

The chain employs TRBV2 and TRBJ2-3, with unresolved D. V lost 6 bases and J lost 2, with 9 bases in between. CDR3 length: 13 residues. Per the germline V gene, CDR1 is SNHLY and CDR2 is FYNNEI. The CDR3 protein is CASSVLTTDTQYF. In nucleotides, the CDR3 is TGTGCCAGCAGCGTACTTACCACAGATACGCAGTATTTT.

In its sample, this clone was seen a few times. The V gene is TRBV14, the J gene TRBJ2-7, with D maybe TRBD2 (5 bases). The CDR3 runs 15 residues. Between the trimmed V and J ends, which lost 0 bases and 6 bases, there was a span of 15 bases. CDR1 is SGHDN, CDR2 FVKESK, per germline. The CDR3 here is CASSQDGSRELEQYF. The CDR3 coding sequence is TGTGCCAGCAGCCAAGATGGGTCCCGGGAACTCGAGCAGTACTTC.

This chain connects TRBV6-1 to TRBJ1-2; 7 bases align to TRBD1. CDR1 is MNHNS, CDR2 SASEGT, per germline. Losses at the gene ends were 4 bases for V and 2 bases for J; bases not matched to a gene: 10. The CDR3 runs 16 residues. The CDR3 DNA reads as TGTGCCAGCAGTGTTGGTCCCGGGACAGCAAACTATGGCTACACCTTC. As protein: CASSVGPGTANYGYTF.

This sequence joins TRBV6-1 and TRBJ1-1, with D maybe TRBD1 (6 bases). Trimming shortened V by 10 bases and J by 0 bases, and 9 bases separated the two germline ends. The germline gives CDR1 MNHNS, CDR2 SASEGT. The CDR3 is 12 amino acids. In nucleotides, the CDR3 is TGTGCCACCGGGACACTGAACACTGAAGCTTTCTTT. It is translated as CATGTLNTEAFF.

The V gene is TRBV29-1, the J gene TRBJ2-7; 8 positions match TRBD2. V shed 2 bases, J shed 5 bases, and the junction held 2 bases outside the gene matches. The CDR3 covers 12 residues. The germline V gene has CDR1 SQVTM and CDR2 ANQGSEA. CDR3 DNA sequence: TGCAGCGTTGAATCGGGGGGGGACGAGCAGTACTTC. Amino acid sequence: CSVESGGDEQYF.

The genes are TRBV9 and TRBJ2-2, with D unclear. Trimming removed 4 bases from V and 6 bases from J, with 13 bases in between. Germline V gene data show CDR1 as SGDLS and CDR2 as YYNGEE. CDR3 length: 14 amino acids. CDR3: CASSKTSRSGELFF. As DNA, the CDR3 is TGTGCCAGCAGCAAAACATCTAGATCCGGGGAGCTGTTTTTT. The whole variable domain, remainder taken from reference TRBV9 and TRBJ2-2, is DSGVTQTPKHLITATGQRVTLRCSPRSGDLSVYWYQQSLDQGLQFLIQYYNGEERAKGNILERFSAQQFPDLHSELNLSSLELGDSALYFCASSKTSRSGELFFGEGSRLTVL.

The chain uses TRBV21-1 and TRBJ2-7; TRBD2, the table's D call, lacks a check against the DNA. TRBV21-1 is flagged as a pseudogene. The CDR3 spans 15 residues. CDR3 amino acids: CASSNSLATSYEQYF. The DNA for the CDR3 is TGTGCCAGCAGCAACTCCCTAGCGACTTCCTACGAGCAGTACTTC.

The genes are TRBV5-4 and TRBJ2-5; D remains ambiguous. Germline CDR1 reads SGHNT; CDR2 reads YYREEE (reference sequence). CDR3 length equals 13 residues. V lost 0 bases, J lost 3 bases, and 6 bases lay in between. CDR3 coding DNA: TGTGCCAGCAGCTTGGCTAGAAAAGAGACCCAGTACTTC. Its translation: CASSLARKETQYF. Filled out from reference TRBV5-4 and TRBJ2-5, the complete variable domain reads ETGVTQSPTHLIKTRGQQVTLRCSSQSGHNTVSWYQQALGQGPQFIFQYYREEENGRGNFPPRFSGLQFPNYSSELNVNALELDDSALYLCASSLARKETQYFGPGTRLLVL.

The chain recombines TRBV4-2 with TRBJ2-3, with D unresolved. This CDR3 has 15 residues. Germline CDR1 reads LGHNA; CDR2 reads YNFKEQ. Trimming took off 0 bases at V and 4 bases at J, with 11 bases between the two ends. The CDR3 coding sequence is TGTGCCAGCAGCCAAGATACAAACCGTCCAGATACGCAGTATTTT. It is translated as CASSQDTNRPDTQYF.

The CDR3 sequence: CASSLELNEQFF. CDR3 bases: TGTGCCAGCAGCTTGGAGCTCAATGAGCAGTTCTTC. The chain joins TRBV5-4 to TRBJ2-1; D not certain. The ends were cut back, 0 bases at V and 6 bases at J, with 4 bases in the middle. Germline V gene lookup returns CDR1 SGHNT and CDR2 YYREEE (reference sequence). The CDR3 totals 12 residues. The full variable domain, completed using reference TRBV5-4 and TRBJ2-1, is ETGVTQSPTHLIKTRGQQVTLRCSSQSGHNTVSWYQQALGQGPQFIFQYYREEENGRGNFPPRFSGLQFPNYSSELNVNALELDDSALYLCASSLELNEQFFGPGTRLTVL.

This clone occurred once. The CDR3 spells CASSLETRNEKLFF. The CDR3 nucleotides read TGTGCCAGCAGCTTGGAGACACGTAATGAAAAACTGTTTTTT. V usage is TRBV5-8 and J usage is TRBJ1-4; D remains unclear. There are 14 residues in the CDR3. Germline assignment: CDR1 SGHTS and CDR2 YDEGEE. V lost 0 bases and J 4 bases, leaving 7 bases between the germline ends. Full variable domain (remainder filled in from reference TRBV5-8 and TRBJ1-4): EAGVTQSPTHLIKTRGQQATLRCSPISGHTSVYWYQQALGLGLQFLLWYDEGEERNRGNFPPRFSGRQFPNYSSELNVNALELEDSALYLCASSLETRNEKLFFGSGTQLSVL.

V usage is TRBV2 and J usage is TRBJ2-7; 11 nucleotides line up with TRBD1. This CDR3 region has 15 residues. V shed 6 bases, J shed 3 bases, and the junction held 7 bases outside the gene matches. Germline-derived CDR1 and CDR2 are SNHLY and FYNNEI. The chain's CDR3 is CASSLGQGAFYEQYF. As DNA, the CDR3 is TGTGCCAGCAGCCTCGGACAGGGGGCTTTCTACGAGCAGTACTTC.

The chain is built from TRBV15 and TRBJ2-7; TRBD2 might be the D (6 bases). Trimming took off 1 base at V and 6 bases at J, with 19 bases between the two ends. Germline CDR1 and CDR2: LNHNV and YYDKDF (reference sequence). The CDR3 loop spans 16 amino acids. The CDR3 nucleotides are TGTGCCACCAGCAGAGGTGGGACTCCGACCCCCACCGAGCAGTACTTC. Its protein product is CATSRGGTPTPTEQYF.

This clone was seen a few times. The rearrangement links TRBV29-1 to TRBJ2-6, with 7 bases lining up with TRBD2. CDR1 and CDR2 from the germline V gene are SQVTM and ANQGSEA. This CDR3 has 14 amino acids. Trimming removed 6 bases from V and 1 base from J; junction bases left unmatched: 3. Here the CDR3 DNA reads TGCAGCGTCTGGGGGGGTTCTGGGGCCAACGTCCTGACTTTC. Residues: CSVWGGSGANVLTF.

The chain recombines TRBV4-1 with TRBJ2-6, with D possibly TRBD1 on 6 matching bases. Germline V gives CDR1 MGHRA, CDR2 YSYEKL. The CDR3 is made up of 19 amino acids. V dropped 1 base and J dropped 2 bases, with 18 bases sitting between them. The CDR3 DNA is TGCGCCAGCAGCCAAGTGTCTCACAGGGTCGTGACTGGGGCCAACGTCCTGACTTTC. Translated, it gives CASSQVSHRVVTGANVLTF.

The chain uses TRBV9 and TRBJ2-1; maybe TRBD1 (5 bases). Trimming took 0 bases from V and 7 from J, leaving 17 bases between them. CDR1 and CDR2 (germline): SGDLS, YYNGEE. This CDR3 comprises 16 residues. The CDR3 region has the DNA TGTGCCAGCAGCGTAGGTCCTCTGGGGCGGAAAAATGAGCAGTTCTTC. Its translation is CASSVGPLGRKNEQFF.

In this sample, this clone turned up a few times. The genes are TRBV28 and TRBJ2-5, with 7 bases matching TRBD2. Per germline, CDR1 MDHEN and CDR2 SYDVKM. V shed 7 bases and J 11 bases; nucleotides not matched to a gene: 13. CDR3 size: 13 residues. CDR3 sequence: CASTKSWEGEQYF. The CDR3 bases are TGTGCCAGCACTAAGAGTTGGGAGGGAGAGCAGTACTTC.